A selection of T cell receptor beta chains follows, all from one sample in a study of blood T cell repertoires in COVID-19. Method: immunoSEQ multiplex PCR; TCRdb's copy keeps in-frame clones and lacks some. The sample contains 200,000 to 300,000 clones, roughly nine tenths of which appear only once. The sample taken for sequencing was peripheral blood. The receptors shown here come from a man aged 55 to 70 who had recovered from COVID-19. CDR3s include the opening cysteine and the closing phenylalanine or tryptophan. The order of the fields is D gene, J gene, V gene, clone size, CDR3 protein, CDR3 DNA. The D gene is left open where the match is weak. Expanded clones are given a class, and other clones once, few, many or no size at all.

TRBD1	TRBJ1-2	TRBV6-8	-	CASSDRDLGYTF	TGTGCCAGTTCTGACAGGGATCTTGGCTACACCTTC
-	TRBJ2-7	TRBV11-3	-	CASSLSFGGLNEQYF	TGTGCCAGCAGCTTATCTTTCGGGGGGCTCAACGAGCAGTACTTC
-	TRBJ1-1	TRBV3-1/TRBV3-2	-	CASSQRKEGLMNTEAFF	TGTGCCAGCAGCCAACGTAAGGAGGGCCTCATGAACACTGAAGCTTTCTTT
-	TRBJ2-1	TRBV19	-	CASSAAGGLNEQFF	TGTGCCAGCTCCGCGGCGGGCGGCTTGAATGAGCAGTTCTTC
-	TRBJ1-6	TRBV20-1	-	CSASLGRGTNSPLHF	TGCAGTGCTAGTCTGGGTCGGGGGACGAATTCACCCCTCCACTTT
TRBD1	TRBJ1-2	TRBV5-8	once	CASSFRQGAKSHYGYTF	TGTGCCAGCAGCTTCCGACAGGGGGCTAAATCTCACTATGGCTACACCTTC
TRBD1	TRBJ1-1	TRBV4-2	-	CASSTQDRGTEAFF	TGTGCCAGCAGCACCCAGGACAGGGGCACTGAAGCTTTCTTT
-	TRBJ2-1	TRBV7-2	-	CASSLGVGNHEQFF	TGTGCCAGCAGCTTGGGAGTCGGTAACCATGAGCAGTTCTTC
TRBD2	TRBJ2-5	TRBV9	-	CASSDGLAGGVRTETQYF	TGTGCCAGCAGCGACGGACTAGCGGGGGGGGTCCGAACAGAGACCCAGTACTTC
-	TRBJ2-7	TRBV3-1/TRBV3-2	-	CASSQAHSTYEQYF	TGTGCCAGCAGCCAAGCTCACAGCACCTACGAGCAGTACTTC
TRBD1	TRBJ1-4	TRBV5-1	-	CASSTGQGEEKLFF	TGCGCCAGCAGCACGGGACAGGGGGAGGAAAAACTGTTTTTT
-	TRBJ1-1	TRBV12-3/TRBV12-4	-	CASSIREYTEAFF	TGTGCCAGCAGTATTCGGGAGTACACTGAAGCTTTCTTT
-	TRBJ2-7	TRBV5-6	-	CASSLRDNPYEQYF	TGTGCCAGCAGCTTGCGTGACAACCCCTACGAGCAGTACTTC
-	TRBJ2-3	TRBV18	-	CASSPLLGGEQYF	TGTGCCAGCTCACCACTACTAGGAGGTGAGCAGTATTTT
TRBD1	TRBJ2-7	TRBV14	-	CASSLQSGGSYEQYF	TGTGCCAGCAGCCTTCAGTCAGGGGGCTCCTACGAGCAGTACTTC
TRBD2	TRBJ2-7	TRBV11-2	-	CASSLGLSGANSYEQYF	TGTGCCAGCAGCCTGGGTCTTAGCGGGGCGAACTCCTACGAGCAGTACTTC
-	TRBJ2-3	TRBV7-2	-	CASIYTSRVSIMDTDTQYF	TGTGCCAGCATCTATACTTCCCGGGTTTCGATTATGGACACAGATACGCAGTATTTT
TRBD1	TRBJ1-1	TRBV6-5	-	CASKVHRGQGTEAFF	TGTGCCAGCAAAGTCCACAGGGGGCAGGGCACTGAAGCTTTCTTT
-	TRBJ1-1	TRBV6-6	-	CAGQTTGSFNTEAFF	TGTGCCGGCCAGACGACAGGTTCCTTTAACACTGAAGCTTTCTTT
TRBD1	TRBJ2-7	TRBV12-3/TRBV12-4	-	CASSGQGIYEQYF	TGTGCCAGCAGTGGACAGGGAATTTACGAGCAGTACTTC
TRBD1	TRBJ2-7	TRBV18	once	CASSPYRDSIYEQYF	TGTGCCAGCTCACCTTACCGGGACAGCATCTACGAGCAGTACTTC
TRBD2	TRBJ2-7	TRBV2	-	CASSALTSGGSYEQYF	TGTGCCAGCAGTGCTTTGACTAGCGGGGGCTCCTACGAGCAGTACTTC
-	TRBJ2-1	TRBV11-2	once	CASSFPGGEQFF	TGTGCCAGCAGCTTCCCCGGTGGTGAGCAGTTCTTC
-	TRBJ2-6	TRBV9	-	CASSVVSSGANVLTF	TGTGCCAGCAGCGTAGTCTCCTCTGGGGCCAACGTCCTGACTTTC
-	TRBJ1-1	TRBV29-1	once	CSVEEAGPATTGVF	TGCAGCGTTGAAGAGGCGGGGCCAGCCACGACGGGAGTCTTT
-	TRBJ1-6	TRBV5-6	-	CASRESLGSNSPLHF	TGTGCCAGCAGAGAGTCTTTGGGCAGTAATTCACCCCTCCACTTT